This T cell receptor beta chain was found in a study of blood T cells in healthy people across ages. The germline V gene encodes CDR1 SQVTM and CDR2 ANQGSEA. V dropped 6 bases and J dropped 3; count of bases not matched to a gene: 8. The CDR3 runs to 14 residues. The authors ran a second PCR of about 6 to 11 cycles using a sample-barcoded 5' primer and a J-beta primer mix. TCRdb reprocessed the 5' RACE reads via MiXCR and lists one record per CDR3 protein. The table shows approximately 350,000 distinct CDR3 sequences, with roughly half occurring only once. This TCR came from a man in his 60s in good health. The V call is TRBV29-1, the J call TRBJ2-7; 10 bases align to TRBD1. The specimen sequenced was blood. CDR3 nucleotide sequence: TGCAGCGTCCGGGGGGGGACAGGGGTCTACGAGCAGTACTTC. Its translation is CSVRGGTGVYEQYF.